The present T cell receptor (beta chain) was sequenced within a study of T cell responses to AZD1222 COVID-19 vaccine. The germline V gene encodes CDR1 MNHEY and CDR2 SVGAGI. The CDR3 sequence is 13 residues long. V lost 2 bases, J lost 2 bases, and 4 bases lay in between. The table came from immunoSEQ multiplex PCR; TCRdb's copy has only in-frame clones and leaves some out. The table records roughly 110,000 clones, roughly 88% of them present only once. The starting material was peripheral blood, obtained on day 0 of AZD1222 vaccination. This chain joins TRBV6-5 and TRBJ1-5; no clear D gene. This TCR was sampled from an adult in good health. CDR3 residues: CASSYRGNQPQHF. Here the CDR3 DNA reads TGTGCCAGCAGTTACAGGGGCAATCAGCCCCAGCATTTT.